This record looks at one TCR beta chain sequence and its context. Its cognate antigen is unknown. The data originate from a study of T cell responses to AZD1222 COVID-19 vaccine. Here immunoSEQ multiplex PCR was the method, and the copy in TCRdb shows in-frame clones only, minus some. The sample includes 170,000 or so clones, 80% to 90% seen only once; the top ten take 11%. Study outcomes and limitations: With two AZD1222 doses given, Spike-specific TCR breadth and depth both rose. Baseline antibody screening turned up just 6 or 7 seropositive AZD1222 recipients.

J gave up 5 bases and V 6 bases, and 7 bases lay outside the gene matches. The CDR3 totals 14 residues. CDR1 and CDR2 from the germline V gene are KGHSH and LQKENI. The sample in question was peripheral blood, obtained 28 days after the second AZD1222 dose. V gene TRBV18 combines with J gene TRBJ1-1, with 9 nucleotides matching TRBD1. This receptor was taken from an adult who received the AZD1222 COVID-19 vaccine. The CDR3 here is CASSPGTGITEAFF. The DNA of the CDR3 is TGTGCCAGCTCCCCCGGGACAGGGATAACTGAAGCTTTCTTT.